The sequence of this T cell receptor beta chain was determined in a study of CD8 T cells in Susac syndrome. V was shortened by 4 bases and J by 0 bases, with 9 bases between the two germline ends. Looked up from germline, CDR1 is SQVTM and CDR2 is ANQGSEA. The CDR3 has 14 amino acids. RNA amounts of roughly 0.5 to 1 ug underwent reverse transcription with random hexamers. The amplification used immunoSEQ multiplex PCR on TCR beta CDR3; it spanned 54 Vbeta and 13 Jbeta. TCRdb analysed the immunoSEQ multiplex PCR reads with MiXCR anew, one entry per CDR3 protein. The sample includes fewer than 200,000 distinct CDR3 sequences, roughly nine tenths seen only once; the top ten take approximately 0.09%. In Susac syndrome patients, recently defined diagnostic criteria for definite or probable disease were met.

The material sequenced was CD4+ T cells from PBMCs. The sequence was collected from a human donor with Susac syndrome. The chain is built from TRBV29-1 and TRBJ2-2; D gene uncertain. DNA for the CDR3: TGCAGCGTTGTCCAGCAGGCGAACACCGGGGAGCTGTTTTTT. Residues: CSVVQQANTGELFF.